This T cell receptor beta chain was recorded in a study of cytomegalovirus exposure and HLA in healthy donors. Comments on this clone: What it binds is unknown.

Regarding the study as a whole: The productive fraction for most TCR beta V segments was about 90% or about 30% in an earlier analysis.

Those who donated were healthy bone marrow donors. 60 Vbeta and 13 Jbeta primers were used in PCR. Sequencing used immunoSEQ multiplex PCR; TCRdb keeps in-frame clones, though not all of them. Recorded for this sample: about 140,000 clones. Sequenced material: PBMCs. This sequence originates from a woman aged 18-29 years in good health and CMV-seronegative.

The DNA of the CDR3 is TGTGCCAGCAGAATACAGGGGGCGACCATATATTTT. Translation gives CASRIQGATIYF. The chain employs TRBV28 and TRBJ1-3; TRBD1 matches at 9 bases. The germline gives CDR1 MDHEN, CDR2 SYDVKM. The CDR3 is made up of 12 amino acids. The trim removed 6 bases at V and 10 bases at J, leaving 4 bases unmatched.